A selection of T cell receptor beta chains follows, all from one sample in a study of T cell responses to AZD1222 COVID-19 vaccine. TCRdb keeps only in-frame clones here, not all; method: immunoSEQ multiplex PCR. The sample has 200,000 to 250,000 clones; 90% to 95% are singletons. Specimen: peripheral blood, collected 28 days after the second dose of the MenACWY control vaccine. These receptor sequences come from an adult who received the MenACWY meningococcal vaccine as a control. Both conserved end residues are part of each CDR3. The D gene is left open where the match is weak. Not every row has a clone size; where given, it reads once, few, many or a size class.

TRBV11-2,.,TRBD1,TRBJ2-7,CASSFNRDRTREQYF,TGTGCCAGCAGCTTTAACCGGGACAGGACGAGGGAGCAGTACTTC
TRBV5-4,.,.,TRBJ2-1,CASSLDNEQFF,TGTGCCAGCAGCTTGGACAATGAGCAGTTCTTC
TRBV10-3,.,.,TRBJ1-2,CAISEEQGNGYTF,TGTGCCATCAGTGAGGAGCAGGGGAATGGCTACACCTTC
TRBV5-4,.,TRBD1,TRBJ1-6,CASSSTQGDSPLHF,TGTGCCAGCAGCTCGACACAGGGGGATTCACCCCTCCACTTT
TRBV10-1,.,TRBD2,TRBJ2-1,CASRASGILYNEQFF,TGCGCCAGCAGAGCCAGCGGGATTCTCTACAATGAGCAGTTCTTC
TRBV19,.,.,TRBJ1-5,CATAPGANQPQHF,TGTGCCACCGCCCCGGGGGCCAATCAGCCCCAGCATTTT
TRBV7-2,.,.,TRBJ2-7,CASSLSPIPSSYEQYF,TGTGCCAGCAGCTTAAGTCCCATTCCGAGCTCCTACGAGCAGTACTTC
TRBV24-1,.,TRBD1,TRBJ1-4,CATSDPGQGVGEKLFF,TGTGCCACCAGTGACCCCGGACAGGGGGTGGGTGAAAAACTGTTTTTT
TRBV5-1,.,TRBD2,TRBJ2-5,CASSLGAGYQETQYF,TGCGCCAGCAGCTTGGGAGCGGGGTATCAAGAGACCCAGTACTTC
TRBV4-1,.,TRBD2,TRBJ2-3,CASSQGLAGGPLGTQYF,TGCGCCAGCAGCCAGGGACTAGCGGGGGGTCCTCTGGGTACGCAGTATTTT
TRBV25-1,once,.,TRBJ1-4,CASSEPGREKLFF,TGTGCCAGCAGTGAACCGGGACGCGAAAAACTGTTTTTT
TRBV28,.,.,TRBJ1-4,CASSYVQGRYEKLFF,TGTGCCAGCAGCTACGTACAGGGTCGCTATGAAAAACTGTTTTTT
TRBV5-1,once,.,TRBJ2-1,CASSLEGDEQFF,TGCGCCAGCAGCTTGGAGGGGGATGAGCAGTTCTTC
TRBV11-3,.,.,TRBJ2-2,CASSLAVTGELFF,TGTGCCAGCAGCCTAGCAGTGACCGGGGAGCTGTTTTTT
TRBV24-1,.,.,TRBJ1-4,CATSGQQGGDEEKLFF,TGTGCCACCAGTGGTCAACAGGGAGGAGACGAGGAAAAACTGTTTTTT
TRBV28,.,TRBD1,TRBJ1-5,CASSLGQGGGNQPQHF,TGTGCCAGCAGTCTCGGACAGGGAGGGGGCAATCAGCCCCAGCATTTT
TRBV5-1,.,.,TRBJ2-3,CASSLGGDDTQYF,TGCGCCAGCAGCTTGGGAGGGGATGATACGCAGTATTTT
TRBV7-6,.,.,TRBJ1-2,CASSNSYGYTF,TGTGCCAGCAGCAACAGCTATGGCTACACCTTC
TRBV3-1/TRBV3-2,.,.,TRBJ2-7,CASSHEGGSYEQYF,TGTGCCAGCAGCCACGAGGGGGGCTCCTACGAGCAGTACTTC
TRBV15,.,TRBD1,TRBJ2-7,CATSRDLGTGLYEQYF,TGTGCCACCAGCAGAGATCTGGGGACAGGGCTTTACGAGCAGTACTTC
TRBV27,.,TRBD1,TRBJ2-7,CASSPDRTSYEQYF,TGTGCCAGCAGTCCGGACAGGACCTCCTACGAGCAGTACTTC
TRBV5-1,.,TRBD1,TRBJ2-5,CASSLGTGKETQYF,TGCGCCAGCAGCTTGGGGACAGGGAAAGAGACCCAGTACTTC
TRBV5-1,.,.,TRBJ1-6,CASSLAVGGGSPLHF,TGCGCCAGCAGCTTGGCCGTAGGGGGTGGTTCACCCCTCCACTTT
TRBV11-2,.,TRBD2,TRBJ2-7,CASSPISGRLYEQYF,TGTGCCAGCAGCCCTATTAGCGGGAGGCTGTACGAGCAGTACTTC
TRBV30,.,.,TRBJ1-1,CAGGRDGNTEAFF,TGTGCCGGTGGTAGGGATGGGAACACTGAAGCTTTCTTT
TRBV6-2/TRBV6-3,once,.,TRBJ2-3,CASSYGTGWDTQYF,TGTGCCAGCAGTTATGGGACGGGGTGGGATACGCAGTATTTT
TRBV19,.,.,TRBJ2-6,CASRPGSSGANVLTF,TGTGCCAGTAGGCCCGGTTCCTCTGGGGCCAACGTCCTGACTTTC
TRBV5-8,once,.,TRBJ1-1,CASSLDRRHPDGWNTEAFF,TGTGCCAGCAGCCTGGATCGGCGACATCCCGACGGTTGGAACACTGAAGCTTTCTTT
TRBV6-1,.,TRBD1,TRBJ1-5,CASSAIDRGPNQPQHF,TGTGCCAGCAGTGCAATCGACAGGGGACCCAATCAGCCCCAGCATTTT
TRBV29-1,.,.,TRBJ2-5,CSVEWTGQETQYF,TGCAGCGTTGAGTGGACTGGGCAAGAGACCCAGTACTTC
TRBV25-1,.,.,TRBJ2-2,CASSEYGQAGELFF,TGTGCCAGCAGTGAATACGGGCAAGCCGGGGAGCTGTTTTTT
TRBV9,.,TRBD1,TRBJ2-7,CASSSTGTVGWVSSEQYF,TGTGCCAGCAGCTCAACCGGGACAGTTGGATGGGTTAGTAGTGAGCAGTACTTC
TRBV9,.,TRBD1,TRBJ2-7,CASSPTPGQGRHEQYF,TGTGCCAGCAGCCCCACTCCGGGACAGGGTCGACACGAGCAGTACTTC
TRBV21-1,.,.,TRBJ2-5,CASPTRGLCETQYF,TGTGCCAGCCCAACCCGTGGACTATGCGAGACCCAGTACTTC
TRBV27,once,.,TRBJ2-7,CASKTEQYF,TGTGCCAGCAAGACTGAGCAGTACTTC
TRBV7-9,.,TRBD1,TRBJ1-2,CASSGYRGENYGYTF,TGTGCCAGCAGCGGATACAGGGGAGAGAACTATGGCTACACCTTC
TRBV9,.,.,TRBJ2-3,CASSRGGTHTDTQYF,TGTGCCAGCAGCCGTGGGGGGACACACACAGATACGCAGTATTTT
TRBV29-1,.,TRBD1,TRBJ2-1,CSVDRQGTYNEQFF,TGCAGCGTTGACCGACAGGGAACTTACAATGAGCAGTTCTTC
TRBV5-4,.,.,TRBJ1-2,CASSMPGYGYTF,TGTGCCAGCAGCATGCCAGGGTATGGCTACACCTTC
TRBV11-2,.,.,TRBJ1-1,CASSLYRETEAFF,TGTGCCAGCAGCTTGTACAGAGAGACTGAAGCTTTCTTT
TRBV27,.,TRBD1,TRBJ2-3,CASSSLLTGGRTDTQYF,TGTGCCAGCAGTTCCCTCTTGACAGGGGGCCGGACAGATACGCAGTATTTT
TRBV7-8,.,TRBD1,TRBJ2-7,CASSSRTGAYEQYF,TGTGCCAGCAGCAGCCGGACAGGGGCCTACGAGCAGTACTTC
TRBV9,.,TRBD2,TRBJ2-5,CASSAGLAGVETQYF,TGTGCCAGCAGCGCCGGACTAGCGGGAGTTGAGACCCAGTACTTC
TRBV15,.,TRBD1,TRBJ2-7,CATSRDLNRGQVYEQYF,TGTGCCACCAGCAGAGATCTGAATAGGGGGCAGGTATACGAGCAGTACTTC
TRBV2,.,.,TRBJ1-6,CASSEATDSPLHF,TGTGCCAGCAGTGAAGCGACTGACTCACCCCTCCACTTT
TRBV5-6,.,.,TRBJ2-1,CASSLGGGPKQFF,TGTGCCAGCAGCTTGGGAGGCGGGCCAAAGCAGTTCTTC
TRBV5-1,.,.,TRBJ2-7,CASSFQTRPEGSYEQYF,TGCGCCAGCAGCTTCCAAACACGGCCGGAGGGGTCCTACGAGCAGTACTTC
TRBV19,.,.,TRBJ1-6,CASSTQGTANSPLHF,TGTGCCAGTAGTACCCAAGGGACGGCGAATTCACCCCTCCACTTT
TRBV19,.,TRBD2,TRBJ2-1,CASSDDQGGRDNEQFF,TGTGCCAGTAGCGACGACCAGGGCGGGAGGGACAATGAGCAGTTCTTC
TRBV5-4,.,TRBD1,TRBJ2-1,CASSLGGTDYNEQFF,TGTGCCAGCAGCTTGGGGGGGACAGATTACAATGAGCAGTTCTTC
TRBV7-9,.,TRBD1,TRBJ1-1,CASSSQGTGGGMNTEAFF,TGTGCCAGCAGCTCCCAAGGGACAGGCGGGGGCATGAACACTGAAGCTTTCTTT
TRBV5-6,.,TRBD2,TRBJ2-5,CASSRGLLQETQYF,TGTGCCAGCAGCCGGGGACTACTCCAAGAGACCCAGTACTTC
TRBV27,.,.,TRBJ2-5,CASSFLFQETQYF,TGTGCCAGCAGTTTTTTATTCCAAGAGACCCAGTACTTC
TRBV3-1/TRBV3-2,.,.,TRBJ1-2,CASSLGQNYGYTF,TGTGCCAGCAGCCTGGGACAAAACTATGGCTACACCTTC
TRBV6-5,.,TRBD2,TRBJ2-7,CASSYSTSGSSYEQYF,TGTGCCAGCAGTTACTCGACTAGCGGGAGCTCCTACGAGCAGTACTTC
TRBV15,.,TRBD1,TRBJ2-5,CATSITGGQETQYF,TGTGCCACCAGCATCACAGGGGGCCAAGAGACCCAGTACTTC
TRBV25-1,.,.,TRBJ2-7,CASSKDHWEQYF,TGTGCCAGCAGTAAGGACCATTGGGAGCAGTACTTC
TRBV5-4,.,.,TRBJ1-2,CASSDDGGYGYTF,TGTGCCAGCAGCGATGACGGAGGCTATGGCTACACCTTC
TRBV4-2,.,.,TRBJ1-1,CASSQVNPDRWTEAFF,TGTGCCAGCAGCCAAGTAAATCCGGACCGCTGGACTGAAGCTTTCTTT